This T cell receptor beta chain appears in the sequencing data of a study of early stage breast cancer tumors. Only a few counts were recorded for this clone. The repertoire was sequenced with immunoSEQ multiplex PCR; TCRdb's copy has only in-frame clones and lacks some. The repertoire holds about 63,000 clones, with roughly 80% as singletons. This CDR3 region has 15 residues. Trimming took off 0 bases at V and 6 bases at J, with 15 bases between the two ends. CDR1 is GTSNPN, CDR2 SVGIG, per germline (reference sequence). Material: blood. The chain uses TRBV30 and TRBJ1-5, with a weak D call TRBD1 (6 bases). This receptor was taken from a person aged 30 to 40 with breast cancer. The CDR3 nucleotides are TGTGCCTGGAGTGTAAGGTGGGGGGCCGGTCAGCCCCAGCATTTT. It codes for CAWSVRWGAGQPQHF.